What follows are 10 T cell receptor beta chains derived from one specimen sequenced in a study of CD8 T cells in Susac syndrome. RNA amounts of about 0.45 to 1 ug underwent reverse transcription with random hexamers. A single record per CDR3 protein comes from TCRdb applying MiXCR to the immunoSEQ multiplex PCR reads. The sample contains fewer than 350,000 distinct CDR3 sequences, roughly 90% of which appear only once. Material for sequencing was CD8+ T cells from PBMCs. These receptors originate from a human donor with multiple sclerosis.

The chain has TRBV4-3 and TRBJ1-1; D unresolved. This CDR3 is 14 amino acids long. The germline V gene encodes CDR1 LGHNA and CDR2 YSLEER. With 1 base removed from V and 1 base from J, the gap between germline ends came to 7 bases. The CDR3 bases are TGCGCCAGCAGCCAAGGAAGCCAGAACACTGAAGCTTTCTTT. It specifies CASSQGSQNTEAFF.

The chain has TRBV30 and TRBJ2-7; D is ambiguous. The ends were cut back, 0 bases at V and 4 bases at J, with 10 bases in the middle. The CDR3 covers 13 residues. Per the germline V gene, CDR1 is GTSNPN and CDR2 is SVGIG (reference sequence). The CDR3 loop is CAWSVLLTYEQYF. CDR3 coding DNA: TGTGCCTGGAGTGTTTTACTGACATACGAGCAGTACTTC.

The chain is built from TRBV10-3 and TRBJ2-7; 9 bases are shared with TRBD1. Germline V gives CDR1 ENHRY, CDR2 SYGVKD. Trimming removed 9 bases from V and 0 bases from J; junction bases left unmatched: 3. The CDR3 is 13 amino acids. CDR3 sequence reads: CAIGTGSSYEQYF. The CDR3 coding sequence is TGTGCCATAGGGACAGGGTCCTCCTACGAGCAGTACTTC.

The rearrangement uses TRBV5-4 and TRBJ2-7; the D is unclear. V dropped 1 base and J dropped 3 bases, with 8 bases sitting between them. The CDR3 sequence is 13 residues long. CDR1 and CDR2 from the germline V gene are SGHNT and YYREEE (reference sequence). The CDR3 bases are TGTGCCAGCAGCTTGACAGAAGACTACGAGCAGTACTTC. Translated: CASSLTEDYEQYF.

V gene TRBV29-1 combines with J gene TRBJ2-1, with 9 positions matching TRBD2. From germline, CDR1 is SQVTM and CDR2 ANQGSEA. This CDR3 is 16 amino acids long. With V trimmed by 2 bases and J by 9 bases, 14 bases remained unmatched. CDR3 loop: CSVEPVGSGSPGEQFF. The CDR3 nucleotides read TGCAGCGTTGAACCCGTGGGTAGCGGGAGTCCAGGTGAGCAGTTCTTC.

This clonotype showed up just once. V usage is TRBV30 and J usage is TRBJ1-1; unclear D gene. V was shortened by 2 bases and J by 1 base, with 11 bases between the two germline ends. The CDR3 runs to 14 residues. CDR1 is GTSNPN, CDR2 SVGIG, per germline (reference sequence). CDR3 sequence reads: CAWSRLESNTEAFF. In DNA form, the CDR3 reads TGTGCCTGGAGTAGGCTGGAGTCGAACACTGAAGCTTTCTTT.

This chain uses TRBV20-1 with TRBJ2-1, with a weak D call TRBD1 (6 bases). The CDR3 is 14 residues long. CDR1 and CDR2 (germline): DFQATT, SNEGSKA (reference sequence). V gave up 6 bases and J gave up 5 bases, with 17 bases separating them. The CDR3 loop reads CSAENRDPNNEQFF. DNA of the CDR3: TGCAGTGCCGAAAACAGGGACCCCAACAATGAGCAGTTCTTC.

The chain links TRBV4-2 to TRBJ1-1, with 7 bases lining up with TRBD1. The germline gives CDR1 LGHNA, CDR2 YNFKEQ. Trimming removed 1 base from V and 0 bases from J; junction bases left unmatched: 5. The CDR3 covers 16 residues. As DNA, the CDR3 is TGTGCCAGCAGCCAAGGAAGGGGACAGTTGAACACTGAAGCTTTCTTT. It yields the protein CASSQGRGQLNTEAFF.

This rearrangement joins TRBV5-5 to TRBJ1-1; D gene ambiguous. CDR1 and CDR2 (germline): SGHKS, YYEKEE (reference sequence). The CDR3 length is 12 residues. V was pared by 5 bases and J by 6 bases, with 11 bases between. CDR3 in DNA: TGTGCCAGCAGTTTCGGACGGGCTGAAGCTTTCTTT. It specifies CASSFGRAEAFF.

In its sample, this clonotype was seen once. The rearrangement links TRBV6-5 to TRBJ2-7; no definite D call. The CDR3 is 14 amino acids. V lost 0 bases, J lost 2 bases, and 8 bases lay in between. Germline V gives CDR1 MNHEY, CDR2 SVGAGI. The CDR3 DNA follows: TGTGCCAGCAGTTACTCCGAACCCCCCTACGAGCAGTACTTC. It is translated as CASSYSEPPYEQYF.